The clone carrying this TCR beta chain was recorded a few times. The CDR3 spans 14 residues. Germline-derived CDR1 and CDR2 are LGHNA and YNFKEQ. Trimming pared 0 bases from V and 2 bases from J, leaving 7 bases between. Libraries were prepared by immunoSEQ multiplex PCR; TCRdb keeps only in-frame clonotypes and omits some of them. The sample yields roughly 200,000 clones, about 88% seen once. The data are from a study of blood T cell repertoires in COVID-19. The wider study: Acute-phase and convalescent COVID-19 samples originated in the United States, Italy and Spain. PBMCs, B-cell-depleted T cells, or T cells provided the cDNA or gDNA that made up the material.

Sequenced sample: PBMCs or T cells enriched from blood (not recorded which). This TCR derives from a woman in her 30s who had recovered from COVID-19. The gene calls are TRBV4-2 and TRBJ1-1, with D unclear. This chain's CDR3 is CASSQEQRNTEAFF. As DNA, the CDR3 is TGTGCCAGCAGCCAAGAACAGAGAAACACTGAAGCTTTCTTT.